The text below deals with one TCR beta chain. Its antigen is not yet known. The sample holds no much larger clone one base away, and base qualities are not on file. These data belong to a study of human T cells and chemical hapten exposure (dated by TCRdb to about 2021). About the full investigation: For sensitization, 2% DPC in acetone was applied to a 2 cm by 2 cm area of upper inner arm skin. Libraries were combined into a pool for sequencing, and differences in TCR yield between samples came mainly from small differences in library volumes within the pool. Patients additionally received weekly therapeutic DPC doses to the scalp throughout the approximately 24-week study period. About 30 alopecia patients provided blood for TCR sequencing at one to four time points (pre-sensitization, 2, 6 and 24 weeks). The study tracked peripheral blood TCR repertoire changes in vivo during primary and secondary sensitization to the hapten diphenylcyclopropenone (DPC) in alopecia patients. Alopecia areata with under or over 50% scalp involvement, alopecia totalis and alopecia universalis were represented in the patient cohort, which was mostly female. Blood samples were taken from patients before sensitization (week 0) and then at 2, 6 and about 24 weeks after DPC sensitization. Patch testing was performed on the upper back with Finn chambers containing 0.01% DPC, and the patch tests were scored after 6 days according to International Contact Dermatitis Research Group standards.

Overall results and qualifications from the work: DPC sensitization did not change how many TCRs were above 1 in 1000 frequency, and no evidence was found of alterations in global repertoire structure. Compared with pre-sensitization or healthy control sets, expanded TCRs formed significantly more large CDR3 similarity clusters, which is consistent with antigen-driven responses. After repeated subsampling, the strength of the expansion versus patch-test correlation and the threshold at which it became significant changed. Patch test score correlated positively with the number of PT1 expanded TCRs, reaching significance at thresholds 8, 16 and 32 but not at 4. Alopecia, a presumed autoimmune disease, was present in all patients, so the immune response of the patients might differ from that of healthy individuals.

The sample's time point label, in plain terms: patch test 3, about 24 weeks after DPC sensitization. The treatment or condition label of this sample denotes: therapeutic diphenylcyclopropenone sensitization with weekly scalp DPC. Blood at each patch-test visit was drawn before the patch test was applied. Eligible patients were aged 18 to 70, diagnosed with alopecia, deemed suitable for DPC therapy, and excluded if pregnant. Total RNA was isolated from unfractionated whole blood collected in Tempus Blood RNA tubes. V is pared back by 7 bases and J by 6 bases, with 13 bases lying between the germline termini. As encoded in the germline V gene, CDR1 is MGHDK while CDR2 is SYGVNS. The CDR3 starts with the cysteine, ends with the phenylalanine, and has 13 residues. Of all the DNA, just the CDR3 is kept, 39 bases in frame from base 1. Library generation was performed with RACE. Sequencing was performed on a NextSeq 500. Library preparation attached unique molecular identifiers to individual cDNA molecules for quantitative, reproducible TCR counting. From each blood RNA sample, both TCR alpha and TCR beta chains were sequenced. The paper's data handling went like this. Samples had a median of roughly 98,000 TCRs, with a range from about 23,224 to 750,000. V, J and CDR3 annotation of the TCR reads was carried out using the Decombinator software suite. For the PS versus PT1 abundance plots, all samples were subsampled to the same number of TCRs (28,000). TCRs were defined as expanded if absent before sensitization and observed at least eight times at the 2-week time point. Through fastp at Q25 and MiXCR, TCRdb rebuilt clones from the public reads, retaining in-frame beta chains. All rows with the same CDR3 protein become a single entry with the most common DNA and genes. TCRdb, not the original authors, processed these V and J calls. The table for this sample lists 90,000 to 140,000 distinct CDR3 sequences; less than 40% of them were counted only once. Around 2.7% of the sample is held by the ten biggest clonotypes.

The chain joins TRBV25-1 to TRBJ2-1, with no D gene named confidently. This clonotype was sampled from a man aged 35-49 years with alopecia areata. Some clones in this sample may be carry-over from other donors' samples. The sequenced sample was whole blood, obtained in connection with sensitization to the hapten diphenylcyclopropenone (DPC). In nucleotide form, the sequence is TGTGCCAGCAACGACGGAACGAGCAATGAGCAGTTCTTC. This codes for CASNDGTSNEQFF.